Following are 13 T cell receptor beta chains from one sample sequenced in a study of blood T cells in healthy people across ages. It was with a sample-barcoded 5' primer and a J-beta primer mix that a second PCR of roughly 6 to 12 cycles was run. A single record per CDR3 protein comes from TCRdb applying MiXCR to the 5' RACE reads. The sample contains roughly 1,800,000 distinct CDR3 sequences, around half of which appear only once. The material sequenced was blood. These receptors all stem from a woman in her forties in good health.

This clonotype was seen only a few times. This sequence joins TRBV24-1 and TRBJ1-2; 8 bases are shared with TRBD1. Germline CDR1 reads KGHDR; CDR2 reads SFDVKD. The CDR3 has 13 residues. Trimming removed 7 bases from V and 8 bases from J; junction bases left unmatched: 8. CDR3 nucleotide sequence: TGTGCCACCAGGCCGGCGACAGGGGAGGGCTACACCTTC. Amino acids: CATRPATGEGYTF.

This clonotype came up a few times. The rearrangement uses TRBV6-5 and TRBJ1-2; a possible D gene is TRBD1 (6 bases). The V end lost 6 bases, the J end lost 4 bases, and 15 bases lay between the germline ends. The CDR3 sequence is 14 residues long. Germline V gene sequence: CDR1 MNHEY, CDR2 SVGAGI. CDR3 sequence reads: CASRHDGTSYGYTF. CDR3 nucleotides: TGTGCCAGCAGGCACGACGGGACAAGCTATGGCTACACCTTC.

The rearrangement links TRBV21-1 to TRBJ2-5; the table's D call of TRBD1 was not tested on the DNA. TRBV21-1 constitutes a pseudogene. This CDR3 contains 16 residues. The CDR3 protein is CASSNHHRVGRETQYF. The CDR3 bases are TGTGCCAGCAGCAACCATCACAGGGTGGGGAGGGAGACCCAGTACTTC.

The chain has TRBV5-1 and TRBJ2-1, with unresolved D. The length of the CDR3 is 14 residues. Looked up from germline, CDR1 is SGHRS and CDR2 is YFSETQ. Trimming left V 7 bases short and J 10 bases short, with 21 bases between. The CDR3: CASRPGFPLREQFF. The CDR3 DNA is TGCGCCAGCCGCCCTGGATTTCCTCTGCGAGAGCAGTTCTTC.

The chain combines TRBV18 with TRBJ1-2; tentative D call: TRBD1 (6 bases). V lost 5 bases, J lost 8 bases, and 18 bases lay in between. This CDR3 contains 14 residues. Germline CDR1 KGHSH, CDR2 LQKENI. The CDR3 region is CASSAQGKSEGYTF. The DNA for the CDR3 is TGTGCCAGCTCAGCACAGGGAAAAAGCGAGGGCTACACCTTC.

This clonotype has just a few counts. The rearrangement uses TRBV7-2 and TRBJ1-6; D is unresolved. The CDR3 length is 14 residues. Trimming stripped 2 bases from V and 5 bases from J, with 7 bases between. Germline V gene lookup returns CDR1 SGHTA and CDR2 FQGNSA. The CDR3 nucleotides are TGTGCCAGCAGCTTACGTCCTGATAATTCACCCCTCCACTTT. Translated: CASSLRPDNSPLHF.

This clonotype was detected once. This chain joins TRBV14 and TRBJ1-2; D ambiguous. The CDR3 has 13 amino acids. In germline, CDR1 is SGHDN, CDR2 FVKESK. V gave up 2 bases and J gave up 8 bases, with 12 bases separating them. CDR3 DNA sequence: TGTGCCAGCAGCCAATCCCCTGTGTGGGGCTACACCTTC. It codes for CASSQSPVWGYTF.

The chain carries TRBV6-2 or TRBV6-3 and TRBJ2-7, with TRBD2 matching over 7 bases. Trimming at V came to 2 bases and at J to 10 bases, leaving 5 bases not matched to a gene. From germline, CDR1 is MNHEY and CDR2 SVGEGT. The CDR3 loop spans 12 amino acids. The DNA of the CDR3 is TGTGCCAGCAGTTACGGGCGGGGGATCCAGTACTTC. Its protein is CASSYGRGIQYF.

The V call is TRBV12-3 or TRBV12-4, the J call TRBJ2-5; D tentatively fits TRBD1 or TRBD2 (5 bases each). The end of the DNA fits TRBJ2-7 better, so the J call may be wrong. The CDR3 length is 16 residues. CDR3 nucleotides: TGTGCCAGCAGTTTGGAGAATGTAAGGGTTGGGGGCGAGCAGTACTTC. It yields the protein CASSLENVRVGGEQYF.

The chain combines TRBV5-1 with TRBJ1-2; the D is unclear. Germline lookup yields CDR1 SGHRS and CDR2 YFSETQ. CDR3 length: 14 amino acids. Deletions cut 4 bases from V and 0 bases from J, with 10 bases between. CDR3 amino acids: CASSKETANYGYTF. CDR3 in DNA: TGCGCCAGCAGCAAAGAGACTGCTAACTATGGCTACACCTTC.

A few counts support this clonotype. The V gene is TRBV7-2, the J gene TRBJ2-3; D ambiguous. V was trimmed by 4 bases and J by 3 bases, leaving 14 bases between them. Per the germline V gene, CDR1 is SGHTA and CDR2 is FQGNSA. There are 15 residues in the CDR3. CDR3 sequence: CASSSSGFYTDTQYF. For the CDR3, the DNA is TGTGCCAGCAGCTCCTCCGGGTTTTATACAGATACGCAGTATTTT.

A remark on this clonotype: The germline gene is not matched at one end of the junction; a read error may be the cause. The chain uses TRBV6-6 and TRBJ2-3; D not resolved. There are 13 residues in the CDR3. Germline V lookup: CDR1 MNHNY, CDR2 SVGAGI (reference sequence). CDR3 protein: CAGSPDFSDTQYF. Written as DNA, the CDR3 is TGTGCCGGCAGCCCTGACTTCTCAGATACGCAGTATTTT.

This clonotype turned up a few times. The gene calls are TRBV27 and TRBJ2-1, with 11 bases aligning to TRBD2. The CDR3 loop spans 15 amino acids. Unmatched junction bases numbered 8, after V lost 5 bases and J lost 8 bases. The V gene's germline CDR1 is MNHEY and CDR2 SMNVEV (reference sequence). CDR3 nucleotides: TGTGCCAGCAGTCCGGGGACTAGCGGACGGGATGAGCAGTTCTTC. It yields the protein CASSPGTSGRDEQFF.